The source of this T cell receptor beta chain is a study of CD4+ T cells in melanoma. Study results and limitations: CD8+ T cell, macrophage and B cell function reportedly correlated with neoantigen-specific CD4+ T cells. Neoantigen-specific CD4+ T cells in melanoma reportedly had diverse differentiation states.

Trimming took 6 bases from V and 3 from J; bases not matched to a gene: 11. Germline V gives CDR1 SQVTM, CDR2 ANQGSEA. This CDR3 has 14 amino acids. A word on this clone: The antigen remains undetermined.

Profiling relied on immunoSEQ multiplex PCR, and the TCRdb table lists in-frame clones only, not all of them. The data show 140,000 or so clones, about 90% seen once. The chain carries TRBV29-1 and TRBJ2-7; TRBD1 agrees at 7 bases. This TCR was recovered from a human donor with melanoma. The chain's CDR3 is CSVSGTEKFYEQYF. CDR3 in DNA: TGCAGCGTGTCCGGGACAGAAAAATTCTACGAGCAGTACTTC.